One sample yielded the 27 T cell receptor beta chains listed below, sequenced in a study of spatial heterogeneity in lung cancer. General observations from the study: One measure, the expanded intratumoral alpha and beta TCR count, tracked tumor mutation counts.

What these receptors recognize is not known. Time point of the sample: sample taken at primary tumor resection. TCRdb re-called the 5' RACE reads with MiXCR, one entry per CDR3 protein. The sample includes about 4,000 distinct CDR3 sequences, about a quarter of them seen just once. Sample: lung tumor tissue, taken at surgery. These receptor sequences come from a male donor with early-stage non-small cell lung cancer.

By sample share, this clonotype is medium-sized (0.01 to 0.1%). This beta chain was picked up by a library intended for alpha chains and is off target, so its count carries little meaning. The CDR3 is CASSLAPGTGYEQYV. The DNA of the CDR3 is TGTGCCAGCAGCTTAGCCCCCGGGACAGGGTACGAGCAGTACGTC. The chain carries TRBV7-6 and TRBJ2-7, with TRBD1 matching 9 bases. CDR3 size: 15 residues. V gave up 0 bases and J gave up 4 bases; unmatched junction bases: 4. Germline V gene sequence: CDR1 SGHVS, CDR2 FNYEAQ.

This clonotype rates as medium-sized. Because the library targeted alpha chains, this beta chain is an off-target read whose size means little. The genes are TRBV27 and TRBJ2-3; possibly TRBD1 or TRBD2 for D (5 bases each). Germline V CDR1 and CDR2: MNHEY, SMNVEV (reference sequence). The CDR3 length is 13 residues. V was pared by 3 bases and J by 4 bases, with 8 bases between. DNA for the CDR3: TGTGCCAGCAGTTTTATGGGACCAGATACGCAGTATTTT. This gives the protein CASSFMGPDTQYF.

In the case of this clonotype: Because this beta chain is a stray read in a library intended to capture alpha chains, its abundance should not be given much weight. The rearrangement links TRBV5-1 to TRBJ2-2, with D perhaps TRBD1 (6 bases). The germline V and J ends were trimmed by 4 bases and 10 bases, with 20 bases remaining between them. In germline, CDR1 is SGHRS, CDR2 YFSETQ. The CDR3 totals 15 residues. The CDR3 loop is CASSVGHARAVELFF. CDR3 bases: TGCGCCAGCAGCGTGGGACACGCTAGGGCAGTGGAGCTGTTTTTT.

By frequency in the sample, this clonotype is medium-sized. This beta chain is a stray sequence in a library constructed for alpha chains; its clone size is not meaningful. The J gene is TRBJ2-5, the V gene TRBV12-5; D gene uncertain. From germline, CDR1 is LGHNT and CDR2 FRNRAP. V was shortened by 1 base and J by 4 bases, with 4 bases between the two germline ends. The CDR3 spans 12 residues. The CDR3 is CASGLELETQYF. CDR3 bases: TGTGCTAGTGGTTTGGAGTTAGAGACCCAGTACTTC.

By sample fraction, this clonotype is large. With the library built for alpha chains, this beta chain is off target and its frequency is not meaningful. The chain couples TRBV20-1 to TRBJ1-1, with D perhaps TRBD1 (6 bases). V dropped 3 bases and J dropped 4 bases, with 12 bases sitting between them. Germline V gives CDR1 DFQATT, CDR2 SNEGSKA (reference sequence). The CDR3 has 13 amino acids. DNA of the CDR3: TGCAGTGCTAGGGAGGGGGGTAGCACTGAAGCTTTCTTT. This translates into CSAREGGSTEAFF.

There are a few counts of this clonotype. As an off-target read in a library built for alpha chains, this beta chain has a frequency of little significance. The rearrangement links TRBV12-3 or TRBV12-4 to TRBJ2-2; 7 nucleotides align to TRBD1. The CDR3 runs 14 residues. With 6 bases clipped from V and 6 bases from J, the junction kept 7 bases outside the gene matches. CDR3 amino acids: CASRSTGKAGELFF. The CDR3 DNA follows: TGTGCCAGCAGATCGACAGGGAAAGCCGGGGAGCTGTTTTTT.

A remark on this clonotype: This beta chain turned up in a library designed for alpha chains; as an off-target read, its abundance says little. The rearrangement links TRBV9 to TRBJ2-2, with 12 bases matching TRBD2. Germline V lookup: CDR1 SGDLS, CDR2 YYNGEE. The J segment lost 6 bases and the V segment lost 5 bases, leaving 11 bases of the junction unmatched. This CDR3 has 17 residues. The CDR3: CASSLTSGSVSAGELFF. Here the CDR3 DNA reads TGTGCCAGCAGTCTGACTAGCGGGAGTGTGTCGGCCGGGGAGCTGTTTTTT.

This clonotype is medium-sized by share. This beta chain appears as a stray read in a library generated for alpha chains; its size is not informative. The chain combines TRBV24-1 with TRBJ2-3; D is ambiguous. Between the trimmed V and J ends, which lost 8 bases and 4 bases, there was a span of 9 bases. This CDR3 is built from 12 residues. CDR1 and CDR2 (germline): KGHDR, SFDVKD. Here the CDR3 reads CATNSPSDTQYF. The DNA of the CDR3 is TGTGCCACCAACAGCCCTTCAGATACGCAGTATTTT.

This clonotype showed up many times. For a library built for alpha chains, this beta chain is a stray read; little rests on its size. The CDR3 DNA reads as TGCAGCGTGGACACAGGGTTGGAGAACACCGGGGAGCTGTTTTTT. It translates to CSVDTGLENTGELFF. The rearrangement links TRBV29-1 to TRBJ2-2; maybe TRBD1 (6 bases). The CDR3 covers 15 residues. In germline, CDR1 is SQVTM, CDR2 ANQGSEA. Trimming removed 6 bases at V and 1 base at J, with 15 bases between.

This clonotype has only a few counts. Being off target in a library aimed at alpha chains, this beta chain has a size of little meaning. The chain has TRBV7-3 and TRBJ1-2; D not certain. V was clipped by 3 bases and J by 2 bases, with 7 bases between them. The CDR3 totals 13 residues. The germline CDR1 and CDR2 sequences are SGHTA and FQGTGA. This CDR3 is CASSFNSNYGYTF. CDR3 DNA: TGTGCCAGCAGCTTTAACTCCAACTATGGCTACACCTTC.

Sample share makes this clonotype medium-sized. This beta chain represents an off-target read in a library built for alpha chains; its size is of limited meaning. The rearrangement links TRBV7-2 to TRBJ1-1; D is uncertain. The ends were cut back, 1 base at V and 4 bases at J, with 7 bases in the middle. The CDR3 covers 13 residues. Per germline, CDR1 SGHTA and CDR2 FQGNSA. CDR3 in DNA: TGTGCCAGCAGCTTAGACAGAGCCACTGAAGCTTTCTTT. Encoded protein: CASSLDRATEAFF.

The table lists this clonotype with many counts. The library was built for alpha chains, so this beta chain is an off-target read and its size means little. The chain carries TRBV2 and TRBJ1-5; D gene uncertain. The germline CDR1 and CDR2 sequences are SNHLY and FYNNEI. There are 14 residues in the CDR3. Trimming pared 1 base from V and 4 bases from J, leaving 8 bases between. CDR3 nucleotide sequence: TGTGCCAGCAGTGAAGGGGGTGGAAATCAGCCCCAGCATTTT. Protein sequence: CASSEGGGNQPQHF.

This clonotype is medium-sized by share. The library was designed around alpha chains, so this beta chain is a stray read whose abundance carries little weight. The chain couples TRBV4-1 to TRBJ2-7, with 14 bases lining up with TRBD2. CDR1 is MGHRA and CDR2 is YSYEKL in the germline V gene. V trimming: 1 base; J trimming: 0 bases; junction bases outside the gene matches: 8. This CDR3 contains 19 residues. In DNA, the CDR3 is TGCGCCAGCAGCCAAGTGGGACTAGCGGGAGCCGAAAGCTCCTACGAGCAGTACTTC. Translating it yields CASSQVGLAGAESSYEQYF.

In this sample, this clonotype turned up a few times. The library was prepared for alpha chains; this beta chain is a stray read, so its frequency means little. The CDR3 DNA reads as TGTGCCAGCAGTTTATACGTTGAAAAACTGTTTTTT. Protein product: CASSLYVEKLFF. The J gene is TRBJ1-4, the V gene TRBV28; D call uncertain. Germline V gene lookup returns CDR1 MDHEN and CDR2 SYDVKM. V gave up 1 base and J gave up 7 bases, with 4 bases separating them. The CDR3 totals 12 residues.

This clonotype was detected many times. This beta chain appears as a stray read in a library generated for alpha chains; its size is not informative. V is TRBV5-1 and J is TRBJ2-5, with D unresolved. Germline V lookup: CDR1 SGHRS, CDR2 YFSETQ. The V end was cut by 0 bases, the J end by 2 bases, with 5 bases between. This CDR3 is 13 amino acids long. CDR3 residues: CASSLVEQETQYF. The CDR3 bases are TGCGCCAGCAGCTTGGTCGAGCAAGAGACCCAGTACTTC.

In regard to this clonotype: This beta chain came through as a stray read in a library set up for alpha chains, and its size says little. The CDR3 DNA reads as TGTGCCAGCAGCTTATGGACTCCGGGTGACATTCAGTACTTC. Translated, it gives CASSLWTPGDIQYF. The V gene is TRBV13, the J gene TRBJ2-4, with D possibly TRBD2 on 5 matching bases. The germline V gene encodes CDR1 PRHDT and CDR2 FYEKMQ (reference sequence). V dropped 2 bases and J dropped 8 bases, with 13 bases sitting between them. This CDR3 is built from 14 residues.

Remarks on this clonotype: The size of this beta chain means little, since it is a stray read in a library made for alpha chains. The rearrangement joins TRBV28 to TRBJ1-2; no definite D call. V lost 5 bases and J lost 2, with 9 bases in between. Germline-derived CDR1 and CDR2 are MDHEN and SYDVKM. The CDR3 has 13 residues. In nucleotides, the CDR3 is TGTGCCAGCAGTGATTCGGAAAACTATGGCTACACCTTC. It yields the protein CASSDSENYGYTF.

By proportion, this clonotype is medium-sized. Within a library made for alpha chains, this beta chain is off target, and its count is uninformative. The V and J genes are TRBV5-1 and TRBJ2-2; D is unclear. The CDR3 is made up of 12 amino acids. The germline CDR1 and CDR2 sequences are SGHRS and YFSETQ. Trimming stripped 3 bases from V and 6 bases from J, with 6 bases between. For the CDR3, the DNA is TGCGCCAGCAGCTGGGCAGCCGGGGAGCTGTTTTTT. Its translation: CASSWAAGELFF.

By sample fraction, this clonotype is large. In a library made to pick up alpha chains, this beta chain is a stray read with a size that means little. The chain carries TRBV11-2 and TRBJ2-3, with 8 nucleotides matching TRBD2. The CDR3 spans 15 residues. From germline, CDR1 is SGHAT and CDR2 FQNNGV. Germline trimming cut 4 bases from V and 6 bases from J; bases unmatched to any gene: 9. The CDR3 region has the DNA TGTGCCAGCAGCTCCGGGACTAGGGGGTCGGATACGCAGTATTTT. It specifies CASSSGTRGSDTQYF.

This clonotype has at least ten counts. In a library made to pick up alpha chains, this beta chain is a stray read with a size that means little. V is TRBV12-3 or TRBV12-4 and J is TRBJ2-3, with D hard to call. This CDR3 contains 11 residues. The V gene lost 3 bases and the J gene lost 3 bases, with 1 base spanning the gap. CDR3 DNA: TGTGCCAGCAGTTTGACAGATACGCAGTATTTT. Translation: CASSLTDTQYF.

Within the sample, this clonotype is medium-sized. Because this beta chain is a stray read in a library intended to capture alpha chains, its abundance should not be given much weight. The chain couples TRBV12-3 or TRBV12-4 to TRBJ1-4, with 11 bases aligning to TRBD1. The CDR3 extends over 16 amino acids. V dropped 10 bases and J dropped 7; count of bases not matched to a gene: 14. CDR3 sequence: CATARTGGVRGEKLFF. The CDR3 bases are TGTGCCACTGCGAGGACAGGGGGCGTCAGGGGTGAAAAACTGTTTTTT.

In this sample, this clonotype is large. This beta chain is an off-target read within a library intended for alpha chains, so its frequency means little. This sequence joins TRBV28 and TRBJ1-1; D possibly corresponds to TRBD1 (5 bases). The CDR3 has 14 residues. V lost 4 bases and J lost 1, with 10 bases in between. CDR1 and CDR2 from the germline V gene are MDHEN and SYDVKM. CDR3 region: CASSSGTPNTEAFF. CDR3 DNA sequence: TGTGCCAGCAGTTCTGGGACCCCGAACACTGAAGCTTTCTTT.

Sample share makes this clonotype medium-sized. This beta chain is a stray read from a library made for alpha chains; its abundance is not meaningful. V and J are TRBV29-1 and TRBJ2-1; tentative D call: TRBD1 (8 bases). Looked up from germline, CDR1 is SQVTM and CDR2 is ANQGSEA. Deletions cut 7 bases from V and 9 bases from J, with 16 bases between. The CDR3 extends over 12 amino acids. The CDR3 region has the DNA TGCAGCGCCAGGACAGGGAGGGCTGAGCAGTTCTTC. The encoded protein is CSARTGRAEQFF.

On this clonotype itself: Little can be read into the size of this beta chain, an off-target read in a library designed for alpha chains. The J gene is TRBJ1-1, the V gene TRBV28; tentatively, D is TRBD1 (5 bases). The CDR3 consists of 14 residues. Germline CDR1 and CDR2: MDHEN and SYDVKM. V shed 7 bases and J shed 2 bases, with 14 bases lying between them. CDR3 residues: CASTIQVFNTEAFF. The CDR3 DNA sequence: TGTGCCAGCACGATACAGGTTTTTAACACTGAAGCTTTCTTT.

Note on this clonotype: For a library built for alpha chains, this beta chain is a stray read; little rests on its size. The chain has TRBV4-3 and TRBJ2-3; 8 positions match TRBD2. V trimming: 1 base; J trimming: 1 base; junction bases outside the gene matches: 4. There are 16 residues in the CDR3. CDR1 is LGHNA and CDR2 is YSLEER in the germline V gene. The CDR3 protein is CASSQGSAGGTDTQYF. The CDR3 DNA follows: TGCGCCAGCAGCCAAGGTTCAGCGGGAGGCACAGATACGCAGTATTTT.

Comments on this clonotype: This beta chain was picked up by a library intended for alpha chains and is off target, so its count carries little meaning. The genes are TRBV12-3 or TRBV12-4 and TRBJ2-2; TRBD2 matches 9 bases. The CDR3 runs 15 residues. With V trimmed by 8 bases and J by 1 base, 5 bases remained unmatched. Here the CDR3 DNA reads TGTGCCAGCCAGCCGACTAGCGGGAACACCGGGGAGCTGTTTTTT. This encodes CASQPTSGNTGELFF.

This clonotype was seen at least ten times. This beta chain turned up in a library designed for alpha chains; as an off-target read, its abundance says little. This chain links TRBV20-1 with TRBJ2-5; the D gene could be TRBD1 or TRBD2 (5 bases each). CDR3 length: 15 amino acids. V was pared by 2 bases and J by 2 bases, with 15 bases between. Germline assignment: CDR1 DFQATT and CDR2 SNEGSKA (reference sequence). This chain's CDR3 is CSARSRDGSQETQYF. In DNA form, the CDR3 reads TGCAGTGCTAGAAGCCGGGACGGATCTCAAGAGACCCAGTACTTC.